Below are 4 T cell receptor beta chains sequenced from a single sample in a study of regulatory T cells in long-lasting Graves disease. Time point of the sample: newly diagnosed GD, antithyroid drugs for less than 3 months. PBMCs were the source of the RNA used for TCR sequencing. Researchers made TCR beta libraries by using iRepertoire HTBI primers and running Arm-PCR on CDR3 regions. From the multiplex PCR reads, TCRdb called clonotypes with MiXCR, one entry per CDR3 protein. This table holds approximately 400,000 distinct CDR3 sequences, roughly 10% found once. The same specimen was also included in a second study, on T cells in Graves' hyperthyroidism and ophthalmopathy.

The source material was peripheral blood mononuclear cells (PBMCs), sampled at new diagnosis, from a patient treated with antithyroid drugs. The receptors shown here come from a young woman with Graves disease.

This clonotype was detected ten times or more. This chain joins TRBV3-1 and TRBJ1-2; 7 bases agree with TRBD1. The CDR3 is 14 amino acids. The V segment lost 4 bases and the J segment 8 bases; nucleotides outside the gene matches: 10. Germline CDR1 reads LGHDT; CDR2 reads YNNKEL (reference sequence). The CDR3 is CASSPRDSHWGYTF. DNA for the CDR3: TGTGCCAGCAGCCCACGGGACAGCCATTGGGGCTACACCTTC.

This clonotype was recorded many times. This chain connects TRBV7-6 to TRBJ2-1, with 7 bases matching TRBD1. The junction had 5 bases not matched to a gene; V was cut back by 6 bases and J by 0 bases. This CDR3 has 15 residues. CDR1 SGHVS and CDR2 FNYEAQ come from the germline V gene. CDR3 DNA sequence: TGTGCCAGCAGTAGGACAGGAAGCTCCTACAATGAGCAGTTCTTC. Translation gives CASSRTGSSYNEQFF.

This clonotype came up many times. J is TRBJ2-1 and V is TRBV11-1; D unclear. The V gene's germline CDR1 is SGHAT and CDR2 FQDESV (reference sequence). The CDR3 length is 15 residues. The germline V and J ends were trimmed by 2 bases and 2 bases, with 10 bases remaining between them. The CDR3, as DNA: TGTGCCAGCAGCTTAAATGTGGAAACCTACAATGAGCAGTTCTTC. Protein: CASSLNVETYNEQFF.

At least ten counts were recorded for this clonotype. This chain joins TRBV9 and TRBJ2-1; weak D call: TRBD1 (5 bases). CDR1 and CDR2 from the germline V gene are SGDLS and YYNGEE. V was clipped by 0 bases and J by 8 bases, with 12 bases between them. CDR3 length: 14 amino acids. The CDR3 here is CASSVAGFKDEQFF. The CDR3 DNA follows: TGTGCCAGCAGCGTAGCAGGGTTTAAAGATGAGCAGTTCTTC.